The rows below give T cell receptor beta chains drawn from one sample of a study of cytomegalovirus exposure and HLA in healthy donors. Sequenced by immunoSEQ multiplex PCR; TCRdb stores in-frame clones only, minus some. Found here are 200,000 to 250,000 clones, around 73% of them singletons; the top ten hold 2.9%. Sequencing was carried out using PBMCs. Source of these receptors: a woman aged 25 to 39 in good health and CMV-seronegative. Both conserved end residues are part of each CDR3. A D gene is named only where the DNA matches it firmly. Size is stated for part of the rows, as once, few or many counts, or as a class when the clone is expanded.

clone_size: few; d_call: .; j_call: TRBJ2-1; v_call: TRBV11-2; cdr3_nt: TGTGCCAGCAGCTTACTCGGGACACCGGAGCAGTTCTTC; cdr3_aa: CASSLLGTPEQFF
clone_size: .; d_call: .; j_call: TRBJ2-2; v_call: TRBV5-1; cdr3_nt: TGCGCCAGCAGCTTGGCCTTAGCGTACACCGGGGAGCTGTTTTTT; cdr3_aa: CASSLALAYTGELFF
clone_size: .; d_call: .; j_call: TRBJ1-1; v_call: TRBV9; cdr3_nt: TGTGCCAGCAGCGGAGGAGGCGACAGGATGAACACTGAAGCTTTCTTT; cdr3_aa: CASSGGGDRMNTEAFF
clone_size: .; d_call: TRBD1; j_call: TRBJ2-3; v_call: TRBV5-4; cdr3_nt: TGTGCCAGCACCATCCAGGGGGCGGGGACAGATACGCAGTATTTT; cdr3_aa: CASTIQGAGTDTQYF
clone_size: few; d_call: .; j_call: TRBJ2-7; v_call: TRBV7-9; cdr3_nt: TGTGCCAGCAGCTTAGTCAGCAGGGGCTCCTACGAGCAGTACTTC; cdr3_aa: CASSLVSRGSYEQYF
clone_size: .; d_call: TRBD2; j_call: TRBJ2-7; v_call: TRBV7-8; cdr3_nt: TGTGCCAGCAGCTTTGGACTAGCGGAGCAGTACTTC; cdr3_aa: CASSFGLAEQYF
clone_size: .; d_call: .; j_call: TRBJ1-2; v_call: TRBV28; cdr3_nt: TGTGCCAGCAGTTTAGTGGCAGGGATCGTCTATGGCTACCCCTTC; cdr3_aa: CASSLVAGIVYGYPF
clone_size: .; d_call: .; j_call: TRBJ2-3; v_call: TRBV5-1; cdr3_nt: TGCGCCAGCAACTCTGGGGGGGGCCCAGCGGATACGCAGTATTTT; cdr3_aa: CASNSGGGPADTQYF
clone_size: few; d_call: .; j_call: TRBJ1-1; v_call: TRBV7-3; cdr3_nt: TGTGCCAGCAGCTCGAGTGGGGGGGTGAAAGCTTTCTTT; cdr3_aa: CASSSSGGVKAFF
clone_size: .; d_call: .; j_call: TRBJ2-7; v_call: TRBV9; cdr3_nt: TGTGCCAGCAGCGCCCCAGGGCCGGACTACGAGCAGTACTTC; cdr3_aa: CASSAPGPDYEQYF
clone_size: .; d_call: .; j_call: TRBJ1-2; v_call: TRBV19; cdr3_nt: TGTGCCAGTAGTATAATGGGGCAGGGCCGTCTCAATGGCTACACCTTC; cdr3_aa: CASSIMGQGRLNGYTF
clone_size: .; d_call: TRBD2; j_call: TRBJ2-1; v_call: TRBV5-1; cdr3_nt: TGCGCCAGCAGCTTGGCCTTACTAGCGGGGGGGAATGAGCAGTTCTTC; cdr3_aa: CASSLALLAGGNEQFF
clone_size: few; d_call: TRBD2; j_call: TRBJ2-5; v_call: TRBV5-4; cdr3_nt: TGTGCCAGCAGCTCCGGAGGAGGGATGGGACTAAGAGGGACCCAGTACTTC; cdr3_aa: CASSSGGGMGLRGTQYF
clone_size: few; d_call: TRBD2; j_call: TRBJ2-1; v_call: TRBV4-1; cdr3_nt: TGCGCCAGCAGCCAAGATAAAAAGGGACTAGCGCCGAAGAGCTCCTACAATGAGCAGTTCTTC; cdr3_aa: CASSQDKKGLAPKSSYNEQFF
clone_size: few; d_call: .; j_call: TRBJ2-3; v_call: TRBV9; cdr3_nt: TGTGCCAGCAGCATCCAACAGGGAACAGATACGCAGTATTTT; cdr3_aa: CASSIQQGTDTQYF
clone_size: once; d_call: TRBD1; j_call: TRBJ1-6; v_call: TRBV9; cdr3_nt: TGTGCCAGCAGCGTAACAGGGGACCCCTTGAAGGGCCTCCACTTT; cdr3_aa: CASSVTGDPLKGLHF
clone_size: .; d_call: .; j_call: TRBJ2-5; v_call: TRBV5-1; cdr3_nt: TGCGCCAGCAGCTTGGCCATCTTAGCTAGGGGAAAAGAGACCCAGTACTTC; cdr3_aa: CASSLAILARGKETQYF
clone_size: .; d_call: TRBD1; j_call: TRBJ2-7; v_call: TRBV5-4; cdr3_nt: TGTGCCAGCAGCTTGGGGACAGGGAGGTTGGAGCAGTACTTC; cdr3_aa: CASSLGTGRLEQYF
clone_size: .; d_call: .; j_call: TRBJ2-7; v_call: TRBV5-1; cdr3_nt: TGCGCCAGCAGCTACAAGGAGTCCTACGAGCAGTACTTC; cdr3_aa: CASSYKESYEQYF
clone_size: .; d_call: TRBD1; j_call: TRBJ2-5; v_call: TRBV5-1; cdr3_nt: TGCGCCAGCAGCCCGACAGGGGAAGAGACCCAGTACTTC; cdr3_aa: CASSPTGEETQYF
clone_size: few; d_call: .; j_call: TRBJ2-1; v_call: TRBV6-4; cdr3_nt: TGTGCCAGCAGTTCCGGGGACGGGAGCTCCTACAATGAGCAGTTCTTC; cdr3_aa: CASSSGDGSSYNEQFF
clone_size: .; d_call: .; j_call: TRBJ2-2; v_call: TRBV28; cdr3_nt: TGTGCCAGCAGTTTTTTTCCCGTCGGCGGGGAGCTGTTTTTT; cdr3_aa: CASSFFPVGGELFF
clone_size: .; d_call: .; j_call: TRBJ1-5; v_call: TRBV7-6; cdr3_nt: TGTGCCACCTCCCTTGGGCGCAATCAGCCCCAGCATTTT; cdr3_aa: CATSLGRNQPQHF